Below, 27 T cell receptor beta chains from the same sample are listed, as sequenced in a study of T cell clonotyping in hematopoietic cell transplantation. The data were produced by immunoSEQ multiplex PCR, yet TCRdb's version contains in-frame clones alone and is incomplete. The data show roughly 4,500 clones, with just under 95% seen just once and roughly 5.2% held by the top ten. Sequenced material: peripheral blood mononuclear cells, taken 30 days after allogeneic stem cell transplant. The receptors were gathered from a male patient aged 70 to 85 who had an allogeneic stem cell transplant from an unrelated donor, so T cells may come from the graft donor. Some clones in this sample may be carry-over from other donors' samples.

The chain is built from TRBV10-3 and TRBJ1-1; D may be TRBD1 (6 bases). The germline V gene has CDR1 ENHRY and CDR2 SYGVKD. The CDR3 has 14 residues. Trimming shortened V by 4 bases and J by 3 bases, and 12 bases separated the two germline ends. As DNA, the CDR3 is TGTGCCATCAGTGGGACAGCCATGGACACTGAAGCTTTCTTT. Protein sequence: CAISGTAMDTEAFF.

This chain connects TRBV5-1 to TRBJ1-2; D is ambiguous. Germline V gene data show CDR1 as SGHRS and CDR2 as YFSETQ. The CDR3 runs to 14 residues. Deletions cut 4 bases from V and 5 bases from J, with 15 bases between. The CDR3 nucleotides are TGCGCCAGCAGCCGGGCGAACTCCGCGTATGGCTACACCTTC. Amino acid sequence: CASSRANSAYGYTF.

CDR3 protein: CASMLLSGEGEQYF. The CDR3 nucleotides are TGTGCCAGCATGTTGTTGTCGGGGGAGGGCGAGCAGTACTTC. This sequence joins TRBV28 and TRBJ2-7, with TRBD2 identical over 7 bases. The CDR3 totals 14 residues. V shed 7 bases, J shed 6 bases, and the junction held 12 bases outside the gene matches. The germline V gene has CDR1 MDHEN and CDR2 SYDVKM.

This chain connects TRBV5-1 to TRBJ2-7, with 8 bases that match TRBD2. The V gene's germline CDR1 is SGHRS and CDR2 YFSETQ. The CDR3 covers 15 residues. The V segment lost 4 bases and the J segment 1 base; nucleotides outside the gene matches: 7. As DNA, the CDR3 is TGCGCCAGCAGCCTGGCTAGCGGGCTTTCCTACGAGCAGTACTTC. Translating gives CASSLASGLSYEQYF.

The chain uses TRBV19 and TRBJ2-7; 7 bases line up with TRBD2. J was trimmed by 0 bases and V by 6 bases; bases with no gene match: 8. Germline-derived CDR1 and CDR2 are LNHDA and SQIVND (reference sequence). The CDR3 consists of 15 residues. CDR3 DNA sequence: TGTGCCAGTAGCCCCGCTAGCGGAGGCTCCTACGAGCAGTACTTC. Translated, it gives CASSPASGGSYEQYF. Full variable domain (missing parts from reference TRBV19 and TRBJ2-7): DGGITQSPKYLFRKEGQNVTLSCEQNLNHDAMYWYRQDPGQGLRLIYYSQIVNDFQKGDIAEGYSVSREKKESFPLTVTSAQKNPTAFYLCASSPASGGSYEQYFGPGTRLTVT.

In nucleotides, the CDR3 is TGTGCCAGCATTCGGGACAGGAACACCGGGGAGCTGTTTTTT. Translation: CASIRDRNTGELFF. The rearrangement uses TRBV2 and TRBJ2-2; 7 nucleotides align to TRBD1. Losses at the gene ends were 7 bases for V and 1 base for J; bases not matched to a gene: 3. The CDR3 covers 14 residues. Germline assignment: CDR1 SNHLY and CDR2 FYNNEI.

The gene calls are TRBV5-1 and TRBJ1-4, with 8 bases fitting TRBD1. CDR1 and CDR2 (germline): SGHRS, YFSETQ. V trimming: 4 bases; J trimming: 10 bases; junction bases outside the gene matches: 12. CDR3 length: 15 amino acids. The CDR3 is CASSITRDRSTKLFF. The CDR3 bases are TGCGCCAGCAGCATTACCCGGGACAGGTCCACAAAACTGTTTTTT.

V gene TRBV2 combines with J gene TRBJ1-1; D not resolved. Germline values: CDR1 SNHLY, CDR2 FYNNEI. CDR3 length: 11 amino acids. Trimming removed 8 bases from V and 7 bases from J, with 11 bases in between. The CDR3 DNA reads TGTGCCAGCGCTTACGTGGGTGAAGCTTTCTTT. Its protein is CASAYVGEAFF.

This chain links TRBV11-3 with TRBJ2-7; 9 positions agree with TRBD2. V shed 2 bases and J 5 bases; nucleotides not matched to a gene: 1. The CDR3 covers 13 residues. CDR1 SGHNT and CDR2 YENEEA come from the germline V gene. The CDR3 reads CASSLSGGNEQYF. The CDR3 DNA reads as TGTGCCAGCAGCTTAAGCGGGGGGAACGAGCAGTACTTC.

The rearrangement uses TRBV19 and TRBJ1-1; D remains ambiguous. CDR3 size: 12 residues. Per germline, CDR1 LNHDA and CDR2 SQIVND (reference sequence). V lost 5 bases and J 6 bases, leaving 10 bases between the germline ends. CDR3 region: CASSLQRAEAFF. The CDR3 nucleotides are TGTGCCAGTAGTCTGCAGAGGGCTGAAGCTTTCTTT.

The J gene is TRBJ2-3, the V gene TRBV19, with 9 bases matching TRBD1. The CDR3 has 14 residues. V lost 6 bases and J lost 7; bases outside the gene matches: 8. CDR1 and CDR2 from the germline V gene are LNHDA and SQIVND (reference sequence). The CDR3 loop reads CASRTTGGGYTQYF. Here the CDR3 DNA reads TGTGCCAGTAGGACAACAGGGGGCGGCTATACGCAGTATTTT.

This clone appeared once. V usage is TRBV19 and J usage is TRBJ2-5; 16 nucleotides line up with TRBD2. CDR3 size: 16 residues. Germline CDR1 and CDR2: LNHDA and SQIVND (reference sequence). The V gene end was trimmed by 4 bases and the J gene end by 10 bases; junction bases not matched to a gene: 9. As DNA, the CDR3 is TGTGCCAGTAGTACGGGACTAGCGGGAGGGCCCTCGGTCCAGTACTTC. It yields the protein CASSTGLAGGPSVQYF.

V usage is TRBV9 and J usage is TRBJ2-2; a weak D match, TRBD2 (5 bases). The CDR3 loop spans 17 amino acids. Germline assignment: CDR1 SGDLS and CDR2 YYNGEE. V lost 2 bases, J lost 4 bases, and 18 bases lay in between. DNA of the CDR3: TGTGCCAGCAGCGTCCAACCTACTAGGTTGGGCACCGGGGAGCTGTTTTTT. It translates to CASSVQPTRLGTGELFF.

The chain joins TRBV6-1 to TRBJ1-3, with D perhaps TRBD1 (5 bases). The CDR3 is made up of 15 amino acids. Germline V lookup: CDR1 MNHNS, CDR2 SASEGT. Trimming took 7 bases from V and 0 from J, leaving 13 bases between them. The CDR3 reads CASMRGRNSGNTIYF. The CDR3 nucleotides read TGTGCCAGCATGCGGGGACGGAACTCTGGAAACACCATATATTTT.

The V call is TRBV27, the J call TRBJ2-7; no firm D call. Germline V CDR1 and CDR2: MNHEY, SMNVEV (reference sequence). Trimming took 5 bases from V and 2 from J, leaving 13 bases between them. This CDR3 has 14 residues. The CDR3 DNA follows: TGTGCCAGCAGTCCCGCCCCGGGTACCTACGAGCAGTACTTC. Its protein is CASSPAPGTYEQYF.

The genes are TRBV9 and TRBJ2-3, with 7 bases that match TRBD2. There are 14 residues in the CDR3. J was trimmed by 8 bases and V by 0 bases; bases with no gene match: 6. From germline, CDR1 is SGDLS and CDR2 YYNGEE. Here the CDR3 DNA reads TGTGCCAGCAGCGTAGGGCGGGAGCTACGTACGCAGTATTTT. Translating gives CASSVGRELRTQYF.

In its sample, this clone was seen a few times. This chain connects TRBV10-2 to TRBJ2-7; TRBD2 matches at 8 bases. V was pared by 4 bases and J by 6 bases, with 2 bases of the junction left unmatched. The CDR3 has 12 residues. Germline V CDR1 and CDR2: WSHSY, SAAADI. The chain's CDR3 is CASSGAGGEQYF. The CDR3 region has the DNA TGCGCCAGCAGTGGGGCGGGGGGCGAGCAGTACTTC.

This sequence joins TRBV5-1 and TRBJ2-7, with D perhaps matching TRBD1 or TRBD2 (5 bases each). This CDR3 is 14 amino acids long. Between the trimmed V and J ends, which lost 4 bases and 2 bases, there was a span of 13 bases. Germline assignment: CDR1 SGHRS and CDR2 YFSETQ. In DNA form, the CDR3 reads TGCGCCAGCAGCCCCGGGACGGTAACCTACGAGCAGTACTTC. Protein product: CASSPGTVTYEQYF.

This clone appeared once. The chain joins TRBV6-1 to TRBJ1-1; 11 bases match TRBD1. Germline V CDR1 and CDR2: MNHNS, SASEGT. This CDR3 comprises 16 residues. V dropped 4 bases and J dropped 6; count of bases not matched to a gene: 10. CDR3 region: CASSGLDRGLGAEAFF. The CDR3 DNA follows: TGTGCCAGCAGTGGCCTGGACAGGGGGCTCGGCGCTGAAGCTTTCTTT.

V usage is TRBV29-1 and J usage is TRBJ2-2; 10 bases align to TRBD2. The CDR3 sequence is 12 residues long. Germline lookup yields CDR1 SQVTM and CDR2 ANQGSEA. Trimming removed 6 bases from V and 9 bases from J; junction bases left unmatched: 4. This chain's CDR3 is CSVASGSRELFF. Written as DNA, the CDR3 is TGCAGCGTAGCTAGCGGGAGCCGGGAGCTGTTTTTT.

The chain joins TRBV9 to TRBJ2-1, with D possibly being TRBD2 (6 bases). CDR1 SGDLS and CDR2 YYNGEE come from the germline V gene. Deletions cut 4 bases from V and 5 bases from J, with 16 bases between. The CDR3 extends over 15 amino acids. The CDR3 loop reads CASSYAGLLHNEQFF. Here the CDR3 DNA reads TGTGCCAGCAGCTATGCGGGACTCCTTCACAATGAGCAGTTCTTC.

The genes are TRBV6-6 and TRBJ2-7; tentative D call: TRBD2 (5 bases). Germline loops: CDR1 MNHNY, CDR2 SVGAGI (reference sequence). Trimming pared 5 bases from V and 3 bases from J, leaving 17 bases between. The CDR3 is 15 residues long. The CDR3 spells CASSPFRTGNYEQYF. The CDR3 nucleotides read TGTGCCAGCAGTCCCTTCCGGACGGGAAACTACGAGCAGTACTTC.

V is TRBV9 and J is TRBJ2-1; 7 positions match TRBD2. The CDR3 extends over 15 amino acids. Germline V gives CDR1 SGDLS, CDR2 YYNGEE. After removal of 6 bases from V and 2 bases from J, the junction contained 8 bases not matched to a gene. This CDR3 reads CASTSGEGTYNEQFF. The CDR3 nucleotides read TGTGCCAGCACGTCGGGGGAGGGGACCTACAATGAGCAGTTCTTC. Full variable domain (rest looked up from reference TRBV9 and TRBJ2-1): DSGVTQTPKHLITATGQRVTLRCSPRSGDLSVYWYQQSLDQGLQFLIQYYNGEERAKGNILERFSAQQFPDLHSELNLSSLELGDSALYFCASTSGEGTYNEQFFGPGTRLTVL.

The table lists this clone with a count of one. The chain recombines TRBV11-2 with TRBJ2-1, with 8 positions matching TRBD1. The CDR3 is 16 residues long. Germline V gives CDR1 SGHAT, CDR2 FQNNGV. V shed 4 bases, J shed 6 bases, and the junction held 11 bases outside the gene matches. The CDR3 nucleotides read TGTGCCAGCAGCTCCCTACGAGGGACAGGATTCAATGAGCAGTTCTTC. As protein: CASSSLRGTGFNEQFF.

This sequence joins TRBV29-1 and TRBJ1-5; TRBD1 aligns across 7 bases. This CDR3 is 13 amino acids long. Trimming took 6 bases from V and 6 from J; bases not matched to a gene: 8. Germline V gives CDR1 SQVTM, CDR2 ANQGSEA. The CDR3 nucleotides are TGCAGCGTCTGTACAGGGGCAAGTCAGCCCCAGCATTTT. This sequence encodes CSVCTGASQPQHF.

The rearrangement uses TRBV18 and TRBJ2-5, with D perhaps being TRBD1 or TRBD2 (5 bases each). Germline V lookup: CDR1 KGHSH, CDR2 LQKENI. CDR3 size: 18 residues. The V end was cut by 4 bases, the J end by 5 bases, with 26 bases between. The chain's CDR3 is CASSLPPSTGRTRETQYF. Here the CDR3 DNA reads TGTGCCAGCTCACTACCACCGTCGACGGGACGTACGCGCGAGACCCAGTACTTC. The variable domain in full, completed from reference TRBV18 and TRBJ2-5, reads NAGVMQNPRHLVRRRGQEARLRCSPMKGHSHVYWYRQLPEEGLKFMVYLQKENIIDESGMPKERFSAEFPKEGPSILRIQQVVRGDSAAYFCASSLPPSTGRTRETQYFGPGTRLLVL.

The rearrangement links TRBV11-2 to TRBJ1-5; D perhaps matches TRBD1 (6 bases). CDR3 length: 16 amino acids. Trimming left V 0 bases short and J 5 bases short, with 14 bases between. Germline values: CDR1 SGHAT, CDR2 FQNNGV. CDR3 residues: CASSLETGTRYQPQHF. CDR3 in DNA: TGTGCCAGCAGCTTAGAGACCGGGACACGCTATCAGCCCCAGCATTTT.